This is a list of T cell receptor beta chains from one sample in a study of spatial heterogeneity in lung cancer. Via MiXCR, TCRdb re-called the 5' RACE reads, giving one row per CDR3 protein. Of 8,900 or so distinct CDR3 sequences listed, about 9% are singletons. This sample comprised lung tumor tissue, obtained at surgery. Receptor source: a female donor with early-stage non-small cell lung cancer. Both conserved end residues are part of each CDR3. The order of the fields is J gene, D gene, V gene, clone size, CDR3 protein. A D gene is named only where the DNA matches it firmly. Expanded clones get a size class; other rows say once, few or many, or leave the size out.

>TRBJ2-1|TRBD1|TRBV29-1|few
CSVAKGIGGDEQFF
>TRBJ2-7|.|TRBV25-1|many
CASSESGDGIFEQYF
>TRBJ2-3|.|TRBV24-1|many
CATSDPGEGGTDTQYF
>TRBJ1-3|.|TRBV7-2|medium-sized
CASSLDGGNTIYF
>TRBJ2-2|TRBD1|TRBV6-1|many
CASIQGSNTGELFF
>TRBJ1-1|.|TRBV10-3|many
CAISDGRKNTEAFF
>TRBJ1-1|TRBD1|TRBV7-2|many
CASSQDRANTEAFF
>TRBJ2-6|TRBD1|TRBV7-9|medium-sized
CASSRGQGWDVLTF
>TRBJ1-4|.|TRBV11-2|many
CASSLIREGEKLFF
>TRBJ2-5|TRBD2|TRBV29-1|many
CSAGTSGDYAPQETQYF
>TRBJ1-5|TRBD1|TRBV10-3|medium-sized
CAISDATGGNQPQHF
>TRBJ2-7|.|TRBV15|few
CATSPAGQRRLGEQYF
>TRBJ1-5|.|TRBV4-2|.
CASSHVDQNQPQHF
>TRBJ1-2|.|TRBV14|.
CASSQAGTVRGYTF
>TRBJ2-3|TRBD1|TRBV18|.
CASSAGTGRTDTQYF
>TRBJ1-1|.|TRBV29-1|.
CSVQAPNTEAFF
>TRBJ2-1|TRBD1|TRBV15|medium-sized
CATSRAATGILNEQFF
>TRBJ2-5|.|TRBV29-1|large
CSVEKETQYF
>TRBJ2-3|.|TRBV6-5|.
CASGESGWGDTQYF
>TRBJ2-5|.|TRBV27|many
CASSRGVRTETQYF
>TRBJ2-3|.|TRBV7-9|few
CASSLDDGPDTQYF
>TRBJ2-1|.|TRBV5-1|medium-sized
CASSPTDNEQFF
>TRBJ2-1|TRBD1|TRBV2|.
CASSQQGGNEKFF
>TRBJ1-1|TRBD1|TRBV28|medium-sized
CASSLVPGQGSNTEAFF
>TRBJ1-6|.|TRBV7-2|.
CASSRGNSPLHF
>TRBJ2-3|TRBD2|TRBV5-1|many
CASRTSEVTDTQYF
>TRBJ2-5|.|TRBV5-1|medium-sized
CASTPLAYQETQYF
>TRBJ1-1|TRBD1|TRBV7-2|.
CASSRAGTDEAFF
>TRBJ2-7|.|TRBV7-6|many
CASSPQGNEQYF
>TRBJ2-5|.|TRBV5-1|few
CASSLAQGQETQYF
>TRBJ2-1|TRBD2|TRBV10-3|.
CAISDRSGGANEQFF
>TRBJ1-4|TRBD1|TRBV7-9|few
CASSRDRATNEKLFF